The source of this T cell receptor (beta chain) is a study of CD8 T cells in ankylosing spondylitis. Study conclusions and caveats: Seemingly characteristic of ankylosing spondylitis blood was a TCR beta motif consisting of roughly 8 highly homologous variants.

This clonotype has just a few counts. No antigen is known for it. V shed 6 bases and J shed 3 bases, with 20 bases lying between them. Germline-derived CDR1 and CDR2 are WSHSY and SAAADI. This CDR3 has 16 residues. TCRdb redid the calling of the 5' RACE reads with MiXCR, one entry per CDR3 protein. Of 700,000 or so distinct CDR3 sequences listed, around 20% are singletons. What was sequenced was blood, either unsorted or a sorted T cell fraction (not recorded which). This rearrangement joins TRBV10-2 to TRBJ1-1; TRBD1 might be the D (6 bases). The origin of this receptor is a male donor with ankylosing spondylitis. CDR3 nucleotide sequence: TGCGCCAGCAGAGTCGGGGGGCGTCTATGGGACACTGAAGCTTTCTTT. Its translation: CASRVGGRLWDTEAFF.